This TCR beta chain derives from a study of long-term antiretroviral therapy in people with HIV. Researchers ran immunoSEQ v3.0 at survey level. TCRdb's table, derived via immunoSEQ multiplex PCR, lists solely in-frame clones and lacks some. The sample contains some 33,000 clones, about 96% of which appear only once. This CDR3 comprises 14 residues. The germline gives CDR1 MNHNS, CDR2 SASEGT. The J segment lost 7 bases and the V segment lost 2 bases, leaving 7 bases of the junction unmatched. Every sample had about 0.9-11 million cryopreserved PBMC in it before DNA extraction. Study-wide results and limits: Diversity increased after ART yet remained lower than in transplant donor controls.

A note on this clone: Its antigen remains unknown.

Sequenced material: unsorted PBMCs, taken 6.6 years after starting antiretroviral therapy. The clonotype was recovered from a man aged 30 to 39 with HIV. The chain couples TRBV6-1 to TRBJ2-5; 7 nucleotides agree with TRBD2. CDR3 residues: CASSEWGGRGTQYF. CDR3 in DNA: TGTGCCAGCAGTGAATGGGGGGGAAGGGGGACCCAGTACTTC.